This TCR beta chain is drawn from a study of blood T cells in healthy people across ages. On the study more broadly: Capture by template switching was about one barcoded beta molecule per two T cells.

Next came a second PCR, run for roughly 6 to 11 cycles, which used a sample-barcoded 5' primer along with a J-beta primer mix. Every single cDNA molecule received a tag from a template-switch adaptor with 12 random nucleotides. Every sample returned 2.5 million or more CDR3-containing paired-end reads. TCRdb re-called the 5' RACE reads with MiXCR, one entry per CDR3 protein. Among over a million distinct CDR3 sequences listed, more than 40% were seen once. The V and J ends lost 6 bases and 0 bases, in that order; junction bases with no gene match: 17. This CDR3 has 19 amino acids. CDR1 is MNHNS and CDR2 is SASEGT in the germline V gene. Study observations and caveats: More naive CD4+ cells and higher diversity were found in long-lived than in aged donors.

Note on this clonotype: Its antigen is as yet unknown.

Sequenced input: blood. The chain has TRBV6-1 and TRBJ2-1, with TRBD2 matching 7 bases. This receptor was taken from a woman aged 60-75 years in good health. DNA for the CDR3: TGTGCCAGCAGCGGCCCGTTTGAGCGGGGCGTAAGCTCCTACAATGAGCAGTTCTTC. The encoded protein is CASSGPFERGVSSYNEQFF.